This note documents a single T cell receptor beta chain sequence. Per germline, CDR1 MGHRA and CDR2 YSYEKL. The CDR3 totals 15 residues. Deletions cut 4 bases from V and 2 bases from J, with 13 bases between. This sample is part of a study of shared clonotypes between healthy human individuals. Libraries were prepared by immunoSEQ multiplex PCR; TCRdb keeps only in-frame clonotypes and omits some of them. The profile shows about 2 million clones, just under 95% of them singletons. CD45RO-negative CD8 cells positively selected for CCR7 made up the naive population, which excluded terminally differentiated effector memory CD45RA+ cells.

Sequences were obtained from naive CD8+ T cells sorted from blood. The V call is TRBV4-1, the J call TRBJ2-3, with D maybe TRBD2 (5 bases). This sequence originates from a man younger than 30 in good health. This CDR3 is CASSPLEGFTDTQYF. The CDR3 DNA reads TGCGCCAGCAGCCCGCTTGAGGGATTCACAGATACGCAGTATTTT.